This TCR beta chain was identified during a study of cytomegalovirus exposure and HLA in healthy donors (TCRdb year 2017). Some background on the complete study: An earlier analysis of under 600 of the donors reported 250 to 300 Gb of sequence data and roughly 100 million unique TCR beta sequences from around 200 million T cells. An early release covering around 630 HLA-typed donors comprised about 310 gigabases of sequencing data and roughly 86 million unique TCR sequences. The genetic ancestry cluster associated with self-reported Caucasian donors included 65% to 90% of the 398 genotyped donors. The study aimed to test whether cataloging public T cell receptors could reveal signatures of past pathogen exposure. The study profiled the T cell repertoires of more than 500 subjects by immunosequencing and related them to cytomegalovirus serostatus. A separate validation cohort of more than 100 different subjects was used in addition to the 666-subject first cohort. To predict cytomegalovirus infection status, the study brought together high-throughput TCR immunosequencing, statistical association of individual TCRs with disease status, and machine learning. A later analysis re-analyzed previously published TCR beta repertoires from about 730 donors and added high-resolution HLA genotyping to study TCR occurrence patterns. Rather than using new phenotypic data, the later analysis identified candidate immune exposures from TCR beta sequences and from how often those sequences occurred across donors. To decide whether each TCR beta V gene segment behaved as functional or pseudogenic, an earlier analysis of several hundred of the donors relied on high-throughput TCR beta sequencing. Donor age, sex, ethnicity and CMV serostatus were collected together with the repertoire data. A later genetic analysis took genome-wide SNP genotypes for about three fifths of the 666 donors and used that subset as a discovery cohort. All discovery cohort repertoires had been generated on a single sequencing platform. HLA typing included class I and class II loci at four-digit resolution. The number of donors typed differed by locus, with 629-630 for A, B, C, DRB1 and DQB1, more than 500 for DQA1, 600 to 610 for DPA1, and around 460 for DPB1. Because of strong linkage in the cohort, five DR-DQ haplotypes were treated as single units for association and clustering. Among roughly 400 genotyped donors of the cohort, an average of approximately 240,000 unique TCR beta nucleotide sequences were sequenced per donor, around a sixth of them non-productive. Findings and caveats that apply to the study as a whole: In the study, around 160 TCR beta chains were listed as associated with cytomegalovirus. The sequencing pipeline was judged likely to have produced a cluster of highly shared sequence variants as a technical artifact. A later analysis found that TCR association rates varied across HLA loci, with DRB1 alleles showing the most associated TCRs and HLA-C alleles the fewest. About 17 rarely observed V segments, including chromosome 9 orphons, were excluded from the earlier analysis of about 600 of the donors because counts were too low. In a later analysis, HLA-associated TCR beta chains showed more clonal expansion and lower generation probabilities than non-associated chains that were equally common. In this cohort, only TCR beta chains were sequenced, and detectable features were limited by the absence of alpha or paired-chain data. When HLA alleles, especially DR and DQ, strongly co-occurred, TCR associations were difficult to assign to individual alleles. At a false discovery rate of 0.05, a later analysis linked around 17,000 TCR beta sequences to specific HLA alleles. The authors suggested that the approach could potentially be generalized to other disease states and immunological phenotypes. In a later genetic analysis, fewer N-insertions in productive TCRs were reported among donors in an Asian-associated ancestry cluster than the approximately 670-donor mean. Linkage disequilibrium might explain the correlated functional status among segregating V segments, but an unknown experimental factor could not be excluded. Some IMGT-functional V segments, including TRBV6-2 and TRBV6-3, could not be told apart with the 87-base-pair reads, so those segments were excluded. Sequencing depth was assumed to be roughly uniform across donors in the presence/absence analyses, though that assumption may not hold. Most TCR sequences were observed very rarely across donors, whereas some public TCRs were present in many individuals. An association between a missense DCLRE1C variant and V-gene and J-gene trimming of TCR beta chains was found in a later genetic analysis and replicated in an independent cohort. CMV serostatus was the only immune exposure information available for the cohort. A few of the identified cytomegalovirus-associated TCR beta chains were confirmed in vitro to be specific for cytomegalovirus antigens. A later analysis reported that several top co-occurrence clusters appeared linked to parvovirus B19, influenza, CMV and Epstein-Barr virus. According to a later analysis, most CMV-associated TCR beta chains appeared to be HLA-restricted, and the HLA associations seemed to be driven largely by CMV exposure. In both the original and validation cohorts, the classifier was reported to diagnose cytomegalovirus status with high specificity and sensitivity. An earlier analysis of some 590 of the donors showed that most TCR beta V segments appeared in productive rearrangements either about 87% or about 30% of the time, which broadly matched IMGT annotations. HLA typing was unavailable for some donors at each locus, so association tests used only the typed subset. A further reported finding was that TCR beta sequences accurately predicted the HLA-A and HLA-B alleles for most subjects in the first cohort.

V lost 7 bases and J lost 0 bases; the stretch between them is 9 bases long. Including the terminal cysteine and phenylalanine, the CDR3 comprises 14 residues. The entry retains the CDR3 DNA only, 42 bases that are in frame from base 1. Taken from the germline V gene, the CDR1 and CDR2 loops are MDHEN and SYDVKM. The cohort comprised around 690 healthy bone marrow donors. At the time of sampling, all cohort members were nominally healthy, though unrecorded immune exposures were likely present. The donor tested CMV seropositive and was one of the 289 seropositive cohort members. Each donor provided a peripheral blood sample, and peripheral blood mononuclear cells were used for TCR beta sequencing. The Qiagen DNeasy Blood Extraction Kit was used to extract genomic DNA from the blood cell samples. Concerning this clone itself: This receptor's antigen is unknown. Nothing much larger sits one base from this clone, and base qualities are not available.

Libraries came from the immunoSEQ multiplex PCR assay. A mixture of 60 forward primers for TCR Vbeta segments and 13 reverse primers for TCR Jbeta segments was used in the multiplex PCR. A multiplex PCR assay on genomic DNA amplified the CDR3 region of rearranged TCR beta genes. The Illumina HiSeq System was used to sequence the amplified TCR beta libraries as 87-base-pair reads. In the original analysis: A later analysis counted 75 million to 100 million unique TCR beta chains across the 600 to 850 repertoires, and approximately 11 million of these chains were shared by at least two donors. A nearest-neighbor algorithm error-corrected the raw reads and collapsed the reads into unique sequences, merging closely related sequences to remove PCR and sequencing errors. Alignment of CDR3 sequences to IMGT reference sequences was used to assign V, D and J gene segments. For a sequence to be retained, a match of at least six nucleotides was required to both a V gene segment and a J gene segment. A rearrangement was called productive if the CDR3 had no stop codons and remained in frame with V and J, and every other rearrangement was called non-productive. Following IMGT convention, CDR3 was defined as the stretch from the second conserved V-encoded cysteine up to the conserved J-encoded phenylalanine. The earlier analysis of about 570 of the donors excluded any sequence lacking an unambiguous match to a single V gene segment. In an earlier analysis of 587 of the donors, V segments were called functional above 56.7% productive rearrangements and were called segregating when the between-donor standard deviation exceeded 5%. A statistical classification framework was built to diagnose cytomegalovirus status from the catalog of TCR beta chain sequences. In a later analysis, V and J genes were assigned by comparing TCR nucleotide sequences against IMGT/GENE-DB human TR gene sequences. A later analysis assigned CDR3 sequences and most-parsimonious VDJ recombination scenarios with the TCRdist pipeline. A later analysis defined each TCR beta chain by its CDR3 amino acid sequence plus V-gene family, and excluded reads lacking a unique V-gene family. To address suspected cross-contamination and a sequencing artifact, a later analysis removed 450 to 700 highly shared, low-generation-probability nucleotide sequences. A later analysis calculated a clonal expansion index for each public chain from normalized within-repertoire ranks of inferred template counts. A later analysis computed generation probabilities with a VDJ recombination model fitted to out-of-frame rearrangements, and checked the results against IGoR. In a later analysis, hypergeometric tests were used to score TCR-TCR, TCR-HLA and TCR-CMV co-occurrence, with a repertoire-size bias correction applied to TCR pairs. False discovery rates were estimated in a later analysis by permuting HLA or CMV assignments 20 times. In a later analysis, co-occurring TCRs were grouped using DBSCAN, and TCRdist sequence similarity was added for clustering within HLA-allele-positive subsets. Co-occurrence clustering excluded repertoires with fewer than 30,000 or more than 120,000 public chains, plus five with anomalous nucleotide sharing. The clones in this table, taken by TCRdb from immuneACCESS, are in-frame only. Not every clone is retained; where verified, under half of the shortfall comes from an unresolved V gene, and the cause of the rest is unknown. Clone size and the V and J calls come from that table; the DNA yielded D and trimming. The sample table contains some 45,000 clones; only one count was recorded for approximately 86% of them. The top ten hold more than 7.5% of the sample.

This receptor was taken from a woman in her thirties or forties in good health and CMV-seropositive. Specimen: PBMCs. This chain joins TRBV28 to TRBJ1-4, with the D gene not confidently named. The CDR3 in this case is CASTIDATNEKLFF. The nucleotide sequence is TGTGCCAGCACCATAGATGCAACTAATGAAAAACTGTTTTTT. Supplemented by the reference TRBV28 and TRBJ1-4 proteins around the CDR3, the complete variable domain is DVKVTQSSRYLVKRTGEKVFLECVQDMDHENMFWYRQDPGLGLRLIYFSYDVKMKEKGDIPEGYSVSREKKERFSLILESASTNQTSMYLCASTIDATNEKLFFGSGTQLSVL.